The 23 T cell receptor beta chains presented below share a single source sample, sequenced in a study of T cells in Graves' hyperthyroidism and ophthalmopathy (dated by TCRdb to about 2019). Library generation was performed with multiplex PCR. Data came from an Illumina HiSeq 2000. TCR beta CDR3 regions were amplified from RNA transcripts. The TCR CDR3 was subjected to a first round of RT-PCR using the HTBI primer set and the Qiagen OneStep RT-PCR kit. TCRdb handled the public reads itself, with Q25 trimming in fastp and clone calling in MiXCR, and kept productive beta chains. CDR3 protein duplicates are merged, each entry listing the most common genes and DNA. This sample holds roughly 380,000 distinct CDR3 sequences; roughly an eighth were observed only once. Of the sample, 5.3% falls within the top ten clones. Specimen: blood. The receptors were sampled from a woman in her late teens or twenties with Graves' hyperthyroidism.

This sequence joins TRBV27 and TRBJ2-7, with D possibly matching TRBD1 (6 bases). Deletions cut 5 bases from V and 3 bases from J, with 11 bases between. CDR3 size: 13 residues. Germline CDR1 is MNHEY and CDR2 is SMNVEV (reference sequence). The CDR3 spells CASSNRAGYEQYF. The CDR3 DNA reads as TGTGCCAGCAGTAACAGGGCAGGCTACGAGCAGTACTTC.

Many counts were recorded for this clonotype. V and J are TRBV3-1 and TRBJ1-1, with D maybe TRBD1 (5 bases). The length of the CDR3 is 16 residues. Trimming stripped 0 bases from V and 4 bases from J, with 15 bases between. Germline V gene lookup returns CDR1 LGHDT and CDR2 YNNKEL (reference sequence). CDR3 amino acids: CASSQDPGGGFTEAFF. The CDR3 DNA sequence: TGTGCCAGCAGCCAAGACCCGGGTGGGGGGTTCACTGAAGCTTTCTTT. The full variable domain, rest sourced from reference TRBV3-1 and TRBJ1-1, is DTAVSQTPKYLVTQMGNDKSIKCEQNLGHDTMYWYKQDSKKFLKIMFSYNNKELIINETVPNRFSPKSPDKAHLNLHINSLELGDSAVYFCASSQDPGGGFTEAFFGQGTRLTVV.

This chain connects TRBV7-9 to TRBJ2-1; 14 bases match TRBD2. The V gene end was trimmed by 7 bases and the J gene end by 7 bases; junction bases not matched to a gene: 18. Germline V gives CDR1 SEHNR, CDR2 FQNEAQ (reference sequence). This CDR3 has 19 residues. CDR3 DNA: TGTGCCAGCACCCTACAGCTTACTGGGGGACTAGCGGGAGTTAATGAGCAGTTCTTC. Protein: CASTLQLTGGLAGVNEQFF.

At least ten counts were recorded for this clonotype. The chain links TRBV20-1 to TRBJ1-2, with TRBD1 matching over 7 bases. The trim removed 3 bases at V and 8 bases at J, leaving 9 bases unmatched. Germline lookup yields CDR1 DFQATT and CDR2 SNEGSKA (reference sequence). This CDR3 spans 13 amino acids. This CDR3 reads CSARWEGAQGYTF. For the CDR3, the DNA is TGCAGTGCTAGGTGGGAGGGGGCGCAAGGCTACACCTTC.

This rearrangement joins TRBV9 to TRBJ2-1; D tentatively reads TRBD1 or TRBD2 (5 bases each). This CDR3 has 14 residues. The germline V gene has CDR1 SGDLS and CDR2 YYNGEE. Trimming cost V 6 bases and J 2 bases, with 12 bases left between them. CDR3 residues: CASNRDGPYNEQFF. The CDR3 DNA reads TGTGCCAGCAACCGGGACGGCCCCTACAATGAGCAGTTCTTC.

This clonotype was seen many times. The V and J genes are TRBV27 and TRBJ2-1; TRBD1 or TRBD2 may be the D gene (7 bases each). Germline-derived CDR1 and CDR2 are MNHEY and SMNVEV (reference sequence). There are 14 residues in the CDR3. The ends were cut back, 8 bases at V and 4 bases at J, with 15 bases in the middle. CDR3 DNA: TGTGCCAGCCGCCAGGGGGGGCCGTACAATGAGCAGTTCTTC. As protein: CASRQGGPYNEQFF.

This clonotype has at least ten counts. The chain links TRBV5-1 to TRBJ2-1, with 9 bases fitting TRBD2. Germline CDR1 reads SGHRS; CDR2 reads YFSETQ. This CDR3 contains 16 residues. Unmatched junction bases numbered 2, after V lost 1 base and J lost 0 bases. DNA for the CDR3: TGCGCCAGCAGCTTGTATAGCGGGGGCTCCTACAATGAGCAGTTCTTC. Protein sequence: CASSLYSGGSYNEQFF.

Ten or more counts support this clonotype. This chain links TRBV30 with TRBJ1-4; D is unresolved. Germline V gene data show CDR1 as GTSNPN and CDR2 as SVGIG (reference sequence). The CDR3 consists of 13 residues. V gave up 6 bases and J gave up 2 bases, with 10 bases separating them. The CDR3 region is CACLGPTNEKLFF. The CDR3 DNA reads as TGTGCCTGCCTCGGACCGACTAATGAAAAACTGTTTTTT.

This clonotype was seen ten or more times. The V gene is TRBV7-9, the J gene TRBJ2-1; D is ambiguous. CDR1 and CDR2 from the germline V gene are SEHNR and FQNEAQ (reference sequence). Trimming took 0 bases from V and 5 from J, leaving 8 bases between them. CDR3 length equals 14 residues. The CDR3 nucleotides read TGTGCCAGCAGCTTAGCGCTGGAAAACAATGAGCAGTTCTTC. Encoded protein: CASSLALENNEQFF.

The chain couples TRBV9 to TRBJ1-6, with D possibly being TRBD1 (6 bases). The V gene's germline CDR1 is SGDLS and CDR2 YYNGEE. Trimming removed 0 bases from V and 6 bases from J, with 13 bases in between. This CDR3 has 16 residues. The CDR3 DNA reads TGTGCCAGCAGCGTAGGGGTAGGGGGGTTTAATTCACCCCTCCACTTT. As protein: CASSVGVGGFNSPLHF.

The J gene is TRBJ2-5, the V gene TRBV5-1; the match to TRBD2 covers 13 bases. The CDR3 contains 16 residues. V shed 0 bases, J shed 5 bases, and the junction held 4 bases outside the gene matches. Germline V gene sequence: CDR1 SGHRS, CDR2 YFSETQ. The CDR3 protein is CASSLGLAGGMETQYF. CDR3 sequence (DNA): TGCGCCAGCAGCTTGGGACTAGCGGGAGGAATGGAGACCCAGTACTTC.

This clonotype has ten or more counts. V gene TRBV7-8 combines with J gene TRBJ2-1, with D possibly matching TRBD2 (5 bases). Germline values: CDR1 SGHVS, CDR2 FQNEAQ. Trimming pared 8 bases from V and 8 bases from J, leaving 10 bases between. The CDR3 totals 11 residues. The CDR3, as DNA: TGTGCCAGCTCACGTAGCGATGAGCAGTTCTTC. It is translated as CASSRSDEQFF.

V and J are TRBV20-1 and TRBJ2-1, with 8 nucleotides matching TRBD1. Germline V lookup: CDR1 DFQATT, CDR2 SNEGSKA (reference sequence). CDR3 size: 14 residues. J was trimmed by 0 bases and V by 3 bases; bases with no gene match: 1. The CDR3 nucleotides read TGCAGTGCTAGGGACAGGGTCTCCTACAATGAGCAGTTCTTC. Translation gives CSARDRVSYNEQFF.

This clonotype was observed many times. CDR3 sequence (DNA): TGTGCCAGCAGCCAAGTGGACAGGGGAGGGACTGAAGCTTTCTTT. Its translation: CASSQVDRGGTEAFF. The J gene is TRBJ1-1, the V gene TRBV3-1; 9 bases line up with TRBD1. Trimming cost V 1 base and J 5 bases; bases outside gene matches: 5. The CDR3 totals 15 residues. Germline V gene data show CDR1 as LGHDT and CDR2 as YNNKEL (reference sequence).

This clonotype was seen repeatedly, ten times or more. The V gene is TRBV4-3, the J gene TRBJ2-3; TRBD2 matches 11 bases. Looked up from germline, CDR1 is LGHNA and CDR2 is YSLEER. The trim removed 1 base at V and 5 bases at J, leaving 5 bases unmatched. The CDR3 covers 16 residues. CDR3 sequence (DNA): TGCGCCAGCAGCCAAGGAAGTAGCGGGAGGGTAGATACGCAGTATTTT. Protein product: CASSQGSSGRVDTQYF.

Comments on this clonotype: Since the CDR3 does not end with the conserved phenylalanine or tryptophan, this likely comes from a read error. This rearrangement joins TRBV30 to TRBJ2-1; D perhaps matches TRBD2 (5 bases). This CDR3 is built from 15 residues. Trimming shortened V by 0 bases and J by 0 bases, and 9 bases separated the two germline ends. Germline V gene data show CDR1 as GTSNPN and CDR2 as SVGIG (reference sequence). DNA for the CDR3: TGTGCCTGGAGTGTAGGGCTAGCCTCCTACAATGAGCAGTTCTGC. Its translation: CAWSVGLASYNEQFC.

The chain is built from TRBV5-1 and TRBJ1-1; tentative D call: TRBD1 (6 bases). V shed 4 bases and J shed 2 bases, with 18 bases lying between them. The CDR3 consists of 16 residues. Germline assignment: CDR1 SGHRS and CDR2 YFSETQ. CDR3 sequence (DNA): TGCGCCAGCAGCCCACAACAGGGACGGGCAAACACTGAAGCTTTCTTT. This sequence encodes CASSPQQGRANTEAFF.

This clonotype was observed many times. CDR3 residues: CASSIEQGRDEQYF. The CDR3 DNA sequence: TGCGCCAGCAGCATAGAACAGGGTCGCGACGAGCAGTACTTC. The V gene is TRBV5-1, the J gene TRBJ2-7; TRBD1 might be the D (6 bases). Trimming stripped 4 bases from V and 5 bases from J, with 16 bases between. Per the germline V gene, CDR1 is SGHRS and CDR2 is YFSETQ. The length of the CDR3 is 14 residues.

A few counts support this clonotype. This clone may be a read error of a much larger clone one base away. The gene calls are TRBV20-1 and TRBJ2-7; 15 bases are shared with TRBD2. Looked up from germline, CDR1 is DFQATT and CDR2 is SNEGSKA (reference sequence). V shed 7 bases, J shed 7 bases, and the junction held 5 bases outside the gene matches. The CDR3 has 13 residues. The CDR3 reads CSGTSGRAWEQYF. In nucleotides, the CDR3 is TGCAGTGGGACTAGCGGGAGGGCATGGGAGCAGTACTTC.

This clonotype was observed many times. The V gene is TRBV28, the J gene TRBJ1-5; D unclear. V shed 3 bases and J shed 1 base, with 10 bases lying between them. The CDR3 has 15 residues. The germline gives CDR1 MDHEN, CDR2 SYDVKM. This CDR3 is CASSFNVASNQPQHF. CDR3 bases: TGTGCCAGCAGTTTCAACGTCGCGAGCAATCAGCCCCAGCATTTT. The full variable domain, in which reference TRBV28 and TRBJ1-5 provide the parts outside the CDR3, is DVKVTQSSRYLVKRTGEKVFLECVQDMDHENMFWYRQDPGLGLRLIYFSYDVKMKEKGDIPEGYSVSREKKERFSLILESASTNQTSMYLCASSFNVASNQPQHFGDGTRLSIL.

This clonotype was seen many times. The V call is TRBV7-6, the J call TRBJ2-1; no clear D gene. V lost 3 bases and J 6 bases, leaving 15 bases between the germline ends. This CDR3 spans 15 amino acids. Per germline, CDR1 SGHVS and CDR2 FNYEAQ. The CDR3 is CASSLQYGGGNEQFF. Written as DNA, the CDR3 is TGTGCCAGCAGCTTGCAATATGGCGGTGGCAATGAGCAGTTCTTC.

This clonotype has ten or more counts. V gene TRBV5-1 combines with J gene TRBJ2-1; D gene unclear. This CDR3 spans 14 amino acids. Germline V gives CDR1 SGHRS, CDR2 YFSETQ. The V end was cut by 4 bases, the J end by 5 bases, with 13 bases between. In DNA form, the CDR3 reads TGCGCCAGCAGCATCTTGGCCGTCCACAATGAGCAGTTCTTC. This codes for CASSILAVHNEQFF.

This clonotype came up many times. CDR3 sequence (DNA): TGTGCCAGCAGAAGGGACAGGCCGAGCAATCAGCCCCAGCATTTT. Residues: CASRRDRPSNQPQHF. The V gene is TRBV28, the J gene TRBJ1-5; 8 nucleotides align to TRBD1. This CDR3 is 15 amino acids long. CDR1 and CDR2 (germline): MDHEN, SYDVKM. V lost 6 bases and J lost 1; bases outside the gene matches: 5.